Shown below are 3 T cell receptor beta chains from a single sample sequenced in a study of low-dose radiotherapy and immunotherapy resistance in tumors. Time point defined: after trial treatment. The sample's treatment: LDRT plus nivolumab, ipilimumab, low-dose cyclophosphamide and aspirin (RACIN trial). Priming of first-strand cDNA relied on TRAV- and TRBV-specific primers (covering alpha and beta chains). For amplifying TCRs, the PCR ran for approximately 18 cycles with Phusion, which was used together with a constant-region primer and the adapter on the V primers. TCRdb used MiXCR to reprocess the reads, holding one entry per CDR3 protein. Of tens of thousands of distinct CDR3 sequences in the sample, about 17% were seen once. The sequencing here drew on PBMCs, taken after low-dose radiotherapy plus immunotherapy. Receptors were obtained from a male donor with prostate cancer.

This clonotype was detected ten times or more. The chain links TRBV27 to TRBJ2-7; D is perhaps TRBD2 (5 bases). CDR3 length equals 14 residues. Germline V CDR1 and CDR2: MNHEY, SMNVEV (reference sequence). Trimming took off 1 base at V and 7 bases at J, with 14 bases between the two ends. DNA for the CDR3: TGTGCCAGCAGTTTATACTCGGGATTAGGGGAGCAGTACTTC. It is translated as CASSLYSGLGEQYF.

This clonotype was counted at least ten times. The chain combines TRBV18 with TRBJ1-1, with TRBD1 as a possible D gene (5 bases). This CDR3 is 13 amino acids long. Trimming took off 5 bases at V and 6 bases at J, with 13 bases between the two ends. Germline V lookup: CDR1 KGHSH, CDR2 LQKENI. CDR3 protein: CASSMVGTPEAFF. The CDR3 DNA reads as TGTGCCAGCTCAATGGTAGGGACCCCTGAAGCTTTCTTT.

Remarks on this clonotype: A read error may produce the germline difference seen at one junction end. The genes are TRBV28 and TRBJ1-6; a possible D gene is TRBD1 (5 bases). The CDR3 covers 15 residues. The germline V gene has CDR1 MDHEN and CDR2 SYDVKM. The CDR3 DNA reads TGTGTCAGCACCATACATCGACAGTATAATCCACCCCTCCACTTT. Encoded protein: CVSTIHRQYNPPLHF.